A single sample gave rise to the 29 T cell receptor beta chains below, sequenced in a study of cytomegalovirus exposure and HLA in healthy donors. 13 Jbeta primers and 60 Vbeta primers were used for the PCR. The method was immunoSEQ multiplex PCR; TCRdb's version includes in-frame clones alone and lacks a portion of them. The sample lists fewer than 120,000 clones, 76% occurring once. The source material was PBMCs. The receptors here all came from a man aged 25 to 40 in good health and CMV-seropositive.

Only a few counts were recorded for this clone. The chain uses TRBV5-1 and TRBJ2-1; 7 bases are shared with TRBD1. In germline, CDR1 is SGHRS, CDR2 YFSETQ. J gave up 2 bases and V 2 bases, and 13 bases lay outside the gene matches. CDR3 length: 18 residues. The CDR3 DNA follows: TGCGCCAGCAGCTTTTTTCCGGGGACAGAAGGACCCTACAATGAGCAGTTCTTC. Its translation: CASSFFPGTEGPYNEQFF.

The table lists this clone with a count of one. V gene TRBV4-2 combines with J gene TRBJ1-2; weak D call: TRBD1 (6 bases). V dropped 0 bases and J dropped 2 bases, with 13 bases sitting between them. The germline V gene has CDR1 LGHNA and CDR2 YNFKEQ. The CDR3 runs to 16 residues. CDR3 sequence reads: CASSQEGKGGNYGYTF. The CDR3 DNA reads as TGTGCCAGCAGCCAAGAAGGAAAGGGGGGGAACTATGGCTACACCTTC.

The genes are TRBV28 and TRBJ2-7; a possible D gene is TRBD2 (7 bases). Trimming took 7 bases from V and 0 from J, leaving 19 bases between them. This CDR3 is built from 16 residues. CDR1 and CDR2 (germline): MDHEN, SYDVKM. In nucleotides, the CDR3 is TGTGCCAGCACCTCTGGGGGGGGGCCGAGCTCCTACGAGCAGTACTTC. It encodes CASTSGGGPSSYEQYF.

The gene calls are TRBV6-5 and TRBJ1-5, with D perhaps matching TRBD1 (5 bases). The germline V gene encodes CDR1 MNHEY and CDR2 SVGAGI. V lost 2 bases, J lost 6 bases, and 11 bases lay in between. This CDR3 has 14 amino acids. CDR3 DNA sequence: TGTGCCAGCAGTTACCGGAGGGGTGGTCAGCCCCAGCATTTT. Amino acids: CASSYRRGGQPQHF.

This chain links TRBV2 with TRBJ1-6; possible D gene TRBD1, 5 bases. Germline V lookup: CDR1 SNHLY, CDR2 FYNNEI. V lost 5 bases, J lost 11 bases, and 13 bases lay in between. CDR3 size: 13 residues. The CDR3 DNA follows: TGTGCCAGCAGTCCGGGCAGGGTCCCACCCCTCCACTTT. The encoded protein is CASSPGRVPPLHF. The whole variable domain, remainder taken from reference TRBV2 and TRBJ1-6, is EPEVTQTPSHQVTQMGQEVILRCVPISNHLYFYWYRQILGQKVEFLVSFYNNEISEKSEIFDDQFSVERPDGSNFTLKIRSTKLEDSAMYFCASSPGRVPPLHFGNGTRLTVT.

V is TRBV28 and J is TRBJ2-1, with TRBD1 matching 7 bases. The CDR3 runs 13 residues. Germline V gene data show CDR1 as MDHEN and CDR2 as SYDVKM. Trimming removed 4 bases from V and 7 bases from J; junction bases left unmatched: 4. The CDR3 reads CASSSQGWNEQFF. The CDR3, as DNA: TGTGCCAGCAGTTCACAGGGGTGGAATGAGCAGTTCTTC.

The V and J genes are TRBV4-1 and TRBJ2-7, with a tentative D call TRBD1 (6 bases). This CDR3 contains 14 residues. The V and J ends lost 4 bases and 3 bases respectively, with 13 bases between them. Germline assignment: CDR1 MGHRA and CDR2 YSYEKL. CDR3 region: CASSPAEGGYEQYF. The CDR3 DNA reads TGCGCCAGCAGCCCGGCGGAAGGGGGCTACGAGCAGTACTTC.

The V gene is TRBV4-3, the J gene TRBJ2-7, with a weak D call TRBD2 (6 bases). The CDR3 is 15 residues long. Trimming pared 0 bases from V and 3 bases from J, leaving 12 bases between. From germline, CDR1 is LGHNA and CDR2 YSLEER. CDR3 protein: CASSQDRLGGYEQYF. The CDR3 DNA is TGCGCCAGCAGCCAAGATCGATTGGGGGGCTACGAGCAGTACTTC.

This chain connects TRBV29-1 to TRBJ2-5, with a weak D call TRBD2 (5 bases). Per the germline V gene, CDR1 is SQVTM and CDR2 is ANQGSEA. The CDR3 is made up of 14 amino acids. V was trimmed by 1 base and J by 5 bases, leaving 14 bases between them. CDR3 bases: TGCAGCGTTGAAGGGGTGACCGGGGTGGAGACCCAGTACTTC. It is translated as CSVEGVTGVETQYF.

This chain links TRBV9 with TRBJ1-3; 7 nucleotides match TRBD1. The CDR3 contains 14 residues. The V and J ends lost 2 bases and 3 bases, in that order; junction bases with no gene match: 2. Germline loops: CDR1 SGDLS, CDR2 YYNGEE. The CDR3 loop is CASSVRDSGNTIYF. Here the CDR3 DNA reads TGTGCCAGCAGCGTTCGGGACAGTGGAAACACCATATATTTT.

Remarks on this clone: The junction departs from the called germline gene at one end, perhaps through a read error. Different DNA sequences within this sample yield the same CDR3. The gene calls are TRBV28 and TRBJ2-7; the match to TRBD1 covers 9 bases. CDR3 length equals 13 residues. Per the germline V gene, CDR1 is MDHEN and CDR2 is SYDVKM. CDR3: CASSRSGTGWAAF. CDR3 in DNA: TGTGCCAGCAGTAGATCCGGGACAGGGTGGGCCGCGTTC.

The CDR3, as DNA: TGTGCCAGCGAAGGGCGCGGGGGCCGCTCCTACAATGAGCAGTTCTTC. Translation: CASEGRGGRSYNEQFF. The chain is built from TRBV2 and TRBJ2-1; possible D gene TRBD2, 7 bases. V was shortened by 8 bases and J by 0 bases, with 17 bases between the two germline ends. CDR3 length equals 16 residues. Germline CDR1 SNHLY, CDR2 FYNNEI.

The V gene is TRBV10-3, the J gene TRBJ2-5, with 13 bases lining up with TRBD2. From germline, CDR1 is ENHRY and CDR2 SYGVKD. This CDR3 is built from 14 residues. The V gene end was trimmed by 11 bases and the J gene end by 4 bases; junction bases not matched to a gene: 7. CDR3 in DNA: TGTGCCTCCACTAGCGGGGGGGAGGGAGAGACCCAGTACTTC. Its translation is CASTSGGEGETQYF.

The CDR3 DNA is TGCGCCAGCAGCCAAGGCCAGCGGTTGAGCGGTGAAAAACTGTTTTTT. Its protein is CASSQGQRLSGEKLFF. The rearrangement uses TRBV4-3 and TRBJ1-4; D not certain. Trimming removed 1 base from V and 7 bases from J, with 16 bases in between. The CDR3 runs 16 residues. Looked up from germline, CDR1 is LGHNA and CDR2 is YSLEER.

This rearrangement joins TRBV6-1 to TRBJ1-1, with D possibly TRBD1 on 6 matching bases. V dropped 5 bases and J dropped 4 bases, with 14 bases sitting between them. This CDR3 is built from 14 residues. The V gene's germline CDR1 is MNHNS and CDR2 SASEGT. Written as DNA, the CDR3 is TGTGCCAGCAGTCCACAGGGAATGGTCACTGAAGCTTTCTTT. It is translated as CASSPQGMVTEAFF.

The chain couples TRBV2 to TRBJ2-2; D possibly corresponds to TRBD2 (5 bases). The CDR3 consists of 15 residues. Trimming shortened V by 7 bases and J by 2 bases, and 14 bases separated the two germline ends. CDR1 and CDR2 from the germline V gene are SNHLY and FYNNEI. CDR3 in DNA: TGTGCCAGCACCCTCCGGGGTCCAAACACCGGGGAGCTGTTTTTT. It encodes CASTLRGPNTGELFF.

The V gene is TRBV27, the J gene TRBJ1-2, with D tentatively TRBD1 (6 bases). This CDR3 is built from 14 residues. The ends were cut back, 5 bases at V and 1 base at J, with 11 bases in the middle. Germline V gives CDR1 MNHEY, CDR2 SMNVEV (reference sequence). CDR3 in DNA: TGTGCCAGCAGTCCCGGACAGAATAACTATGGCTACACCTTC. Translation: CASSPGQNNYGYTF.

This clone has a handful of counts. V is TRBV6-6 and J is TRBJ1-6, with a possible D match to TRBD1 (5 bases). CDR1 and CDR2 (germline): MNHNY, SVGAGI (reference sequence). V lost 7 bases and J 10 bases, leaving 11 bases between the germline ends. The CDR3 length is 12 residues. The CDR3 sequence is CASTPGLSPLHF. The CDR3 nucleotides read TGTGCCAGCACGCCGGGACTCTCACCCCTCCACTTT.

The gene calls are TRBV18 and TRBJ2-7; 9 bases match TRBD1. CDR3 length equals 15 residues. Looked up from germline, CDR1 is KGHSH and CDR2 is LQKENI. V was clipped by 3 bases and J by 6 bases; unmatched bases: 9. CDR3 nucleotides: TGTGCCAGCTCACCCCCGGGACAGGGTGGAATCGAGCAGTACTTC. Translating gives CASSPPGQGGIEQYF.

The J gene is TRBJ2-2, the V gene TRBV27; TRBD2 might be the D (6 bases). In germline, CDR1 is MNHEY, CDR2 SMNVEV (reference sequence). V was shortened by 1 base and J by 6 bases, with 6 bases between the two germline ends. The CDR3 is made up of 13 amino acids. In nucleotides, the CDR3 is TGTGCCAGCAGTTTATGGGGGGCCGGGGAGCTGTTTTTT. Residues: CASSLWGAGELFF.

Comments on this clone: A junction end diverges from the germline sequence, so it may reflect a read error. The CDR3 region is CVSANAGLNSPLHF. The CDR3 nucleotides read TGCGTCAGCGCCAACGCGGGCCTAAATTCACCCCTCCACTTT. The chain combines TRBV5-1 with TRBJ1-6; no clear D gene. Germline CDR1 and CDR2: SGHRS and YFSETQ. CDR3 length: 14 residues.

CDR3 loop: CASSEAGQPPNEQFF. The CDR3 bases are TGTGCCAGCAGTGAAGCGGGGCAGCCGCCTAATGAGCAGTTCTTC. The rearrangement uses TRBV6-1 and TRBJ2-1, with D maybe TRBD1 (5 bases). Germline CDR1 and CDR2: MNHNS and SASEGT. The CDR3 consists of 15 residues. V was trimmed by 0 bases and J by 7 bases, leaving 13 bases between them.

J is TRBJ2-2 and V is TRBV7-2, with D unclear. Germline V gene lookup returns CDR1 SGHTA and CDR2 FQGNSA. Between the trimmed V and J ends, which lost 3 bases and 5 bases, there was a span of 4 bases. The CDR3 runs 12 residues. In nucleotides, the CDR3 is TGTGCCAGCAGCTTCCCAACCGGGGAGCTGTTTTTT. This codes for CASSFPTGELFF.

Written as DNA, the CDR3 is TGTGCCAGCAGTGAAGGACAGCTCGAAGAGACCCAGTACTTC. Residues: CASSEGQLEETQYF. The chain joins TRBV2 to TRBJ2-5; maybe TRBD1 (5 bases). Between the trimmed V and J ends, which lost 1 base and 3 bases, there was a span of 9 bases. The CDR3 has 14 amino acids. The germline gives CDR1 SNHLY, CDR2 FYNNEI.

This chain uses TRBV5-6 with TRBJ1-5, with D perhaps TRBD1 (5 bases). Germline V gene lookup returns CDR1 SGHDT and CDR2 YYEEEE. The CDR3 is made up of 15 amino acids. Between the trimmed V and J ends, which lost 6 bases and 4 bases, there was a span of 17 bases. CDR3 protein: CASTMGLGPNQPQHF. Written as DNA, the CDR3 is TGTGCCAGCACCATGGGGCTGGGGCCGAATCAGCCCCAGCATTTT.

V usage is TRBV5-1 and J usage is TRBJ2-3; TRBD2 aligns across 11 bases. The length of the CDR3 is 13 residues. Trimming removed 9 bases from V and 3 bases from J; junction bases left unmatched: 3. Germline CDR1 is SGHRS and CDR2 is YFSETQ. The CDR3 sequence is CATGTSGTDTQYF. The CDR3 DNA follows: TGCGCCACCGGGACTAGCGGAACAGATACGCAGTATTTT.

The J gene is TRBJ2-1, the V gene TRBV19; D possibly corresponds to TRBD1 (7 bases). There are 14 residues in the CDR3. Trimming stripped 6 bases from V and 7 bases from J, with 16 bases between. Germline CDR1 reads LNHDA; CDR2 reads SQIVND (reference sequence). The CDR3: CASSLVAGGNEQFF. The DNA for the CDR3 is TGTGCCAGTAGCTTGGTAGCAGGGGGGAATGAGCAGTTCTTC.

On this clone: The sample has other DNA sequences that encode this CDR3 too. Written as DNA, the CDR3 is TGTGCCAGCAGTTTACGGACAGGCTATCAGCCCCAGCATTTT. It codes for CASSLRTGYQPQHF. The gene calls are TRBV27 and TRBJ1-5; 7 bases are a match to TRBD1. Trimming took 2 bases from V and 5 from J; bases not matched to a gene: 3. The CDR3 extends over 14 amino acids. The germline V gene encodes CDR1 MNHEY and CDR2 SMNVEV (reference sequence).

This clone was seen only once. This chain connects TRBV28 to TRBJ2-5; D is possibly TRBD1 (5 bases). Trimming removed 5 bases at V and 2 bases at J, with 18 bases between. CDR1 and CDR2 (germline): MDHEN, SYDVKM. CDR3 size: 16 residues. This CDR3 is CASSRAGLSLQETQYF. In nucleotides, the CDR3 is TGTGCCAGCAGTAGAGCAGGGTTATCCTTACAAGAGACCCAGTACTTC.